The 18 T cell receptor beta chains presented below share a single source sample, sequenced in a study of blood T cell repertoires in COVID-19. The data were produced by immunoSEQ multiplex PCR, yet TCRdb's version contains in-frame clones alone and is incomplete. The sample shows 300,000 or so clones, about 87% of them seen only once. The source material was peripheral blood. The receptors were sampled from a woman between 40 and 50 years old with acute or convalescent COVID-19.

The rearrangement links TRBV11-2 to TRBJ2-1; 7 nucleotides align to TRBD2. The trim removed 1 base at V and 7 bases at J, leaving 7 bases unmatched. CDR1 SGHAT and CDR2 FQNNGV come from the germline V gene. The length of the CDR3 is 15 residues. This CDR3 is CASSLVTGGGNEQFF. For the CDR3, the DNA is TGTGCCAGCAGCTTAGTAACGGGGGGAGGGAATGAGCAGTTCTTC.

The chain uses TRBV3-1 (or the pseudogene TRBV3-2) and TRBJ2-5, with 12 positions matching TRBD2. Germline CDR1 and CDR2: LGHDT and YNNKEL (reference sequence). CDR3 size: 19 residues. Losses at the gene ends were 4 bases for V and 2 bases for J; bases not matched to a gene: 14. In DNA, the CDR3 is TGTGCCAGCAGCCCCTATTCCCCCGGCGGACTAGCGGGGCAAGAGACCCAGTACTTC. Protein product: CASSPYSPGGLAGQETQYF.

V usage is TRBV5-4 and J usage is TRBJ2-2; D may be TRBD2 (6 bases). Germline loops: CDR1 SGHNT, CDR2 YYREEE (reference sequence). Trimming pared 4 bases from V and 7 bases from J, leaving 11 bases between. The CDR3 totals 13 residues. The CDR3 loop reads CASSREGLGELFF. DNA of the CDR3: TGTGCCAGCAGCCGAGAGGGACTCGGGGAGCTGTTTTTT.

This rearrangement joins TRBV20-1 to TRBJ2-3; a weak D match, TRBD1 (5 bases). Germline CDR1 and CDR2: DFQATT and SNEGSKA (reference sequence). The V end lost 6 bases, the J end lost 8 bases, and 12 bases lay between the germline ends. This CDR3 region has 11 residues. The CDR3 nucleotides are TGCAGTGCACCTGCCCAGGGTACGCAGTATTTT. Protein: CSAPAQGTQYF.

The J gene is TRBJ2-5, the V gene TRBV6-5; D may be TRBD2 (6 bases). The V gene's germline CDR1 is MNHEY and CDR2 SVGAGI. This CDR3 region has 11 residues. Deletions cut 8 bases from V and 7 bases from J, with 11 bases between. DNA for the CDR3: TGTGCCAGCTTCACCGGGGGGACCCAGTACTTC. Translated, it gives CASFTGGTQYF.

CDR3 sequence (DNA): TGTGCCAGCAGTTTATCTGGCAGGGGGCGTAGTGGTGGCTACACCTTC. This codes for CASSLSGRGRSGGYTF. The chain uses TRBV27 and TRBJ1-2; 8 bases align to TRBD1. This CDR3 is 16 amino acids long. V trimming: 0 bases; J trimming: 7 bases; junction bases outside the gene matches: 10. CDR1 is MNHEY and CDR2 is SMNVEV in the germline V gene (reference sequence).

Regarding this clone: Other DNA sequences from this sample encode an identical CDR3 as well. The genes are TRBV6-6 and TRBJ1-5; D is possibly TRBD1 (6 bases). Trimming pared 1 base from V and 3 bases from J, leaving 10 bases between. This CDR3 spans 15 amino acids. CDR1 and CDR2 from the germline V gene are MNHNY and SVGAGI (reference sequence). CDR3 amino acids: CASSYWGQNNQPQHF. The CDR3 DNA follows: TGTGCCAGCAGTTACTGGGGGCAGAACAATCAGCCCCAGCATTTT.

The gene calls are TRBV27 and TRBJ2-7; D may be TRBD2 (5 bases). The CDR3 has 10 residues. In germline, CDR1 is MNHEY, CDR2 SMNVEV (reference sequence). The CDR3 region has the DNA TGTGTATCGGGGTCCTACGAGCAGTACGTC. This translates into CVSGSYEQYV.

This clone was seen only once. The chain has TRBV2 and TRBJ2-5, with TRBD2 matching over 10 bases. V was clipped by 6 bases and J by 2 bases; unmatched bases: 6. This CDR3 has 15 amino acids. The germline gives CDR1 SNHLY, CDR2 FYNNEI. CDR3 sequence: CASRLGLASQETQYF. The CDR3 DNA reads as TGTGCCAGCAGACTGGGACTAGCGAGTCAAGAGACCCAGTACTTC.

CDR3 amino acids: CASSTPRGGTEAFF. The CDR3 region has the DNA TGTGCCAGCTCAACCCCTCGTGGAGGGACTGAAGCTTTCTTT. The rearrangement joins TRBV18 to TRBJ1-1; D unclear. V gave up 5 bases and J gave up 5 bases, with 15 bases separating them. Germline V CDR1 and CDR2: KGHSH, LQKENI. This CDR3 spans 14 amino acids.

The chain carries TRBV7-8 and TRBJ1-1; TRBD1 agrees at 8 bases. CDR3 length equals 19 residues. J lost 3 bases, V lost 1 base, and 16 bases had no gene match. From germline, CDR1 is SGHVS and CDR2 FQNEAQ. This CDR3 reads CASSLVQGAHRSRHTEAFF. The CDR3 nucleotides are TGTGCCAGCAGCTTAGTTCAGGGGGCGCATCGATCGAGACACACTGAAGCTTTCTTT.

The gene calls are TRBV12-3 or TRBV12-4 and TRBJ1-2; D call uncertain. Trimming shortened V by 8 bases and J by 4 bases, and 14 bases separated the two germline ends. This CDR3 region has 13 residues. CDR3 nucleotide sequence: TGTGCCAGCGAGGCAAAACTTACCTATGGCTACACCTTC. Translated: CASEAKLTYGYTF.

The V gene is TRBV19, the J gene TRBJ1-2; a possible D gene is TRBD1 (6 bases). Germline CDR1 and CDR2: LNHDA and SQIVND (reference sequence). This CDR3 spans 14 amino acids. The V and J ends lost 5 bases and 5 bases respectively, with 15 bases between them. CDR3 bases: TGTGCCAGTAGTGACAGGTCTCTTGCGTATGGCTACACCTTC. It codes for CASSDRSLAYGYTF.

The sample holds one count of this clone. The chain carries TRBV24-1 and TRBJ2-3; TRBD2 is a possible D gene (7 bases). The CDR3 sequence is 16 residues long. Germline CDR1 is KGHDR and CDR2 is SFDVKD. Trimming cost V 4 bases and J 5 bases, with 18 bases left between them. For the CDR3, the DNA is TGTGCCACCAGTGACCTGACGGGGGGCCAGGGAGATACGCAGTATTTT. Protein product: CATSDLTGGQGDTQYF.

The genes are TRBV7-8 and TRBJ1-1; D is undetermined. The CDR3 loop spans 13 amino acids. Trimming removed 5 bases at V and 5 bases at J, with 12 bases between. CDR1 and CDR2 from the germline V gene are SGHVS and FQNEAQ. The CDR3 loop reads CASSHASGTEAFF. The CDR3, as DNA: TGTGCCAGCAGCCACGCATCCGGGACTGAAGCTTTCTTT.

This clone was counted once. The CDR3 nucleotides read TGCGCCAGCAGCCTCTTGCCAGGGGGCTCGAACACTGAAGCTTTCTTT. This codes for CASSLLPGGSNTEAFF. The rearrangement links TRBV4-1 to TRBJ1-1; 8 nucleotides align to TRBD1. The CDR3 sequence is 16 residues long. Germline lookup yields CDR1 MGHRA and CDR2 YSYEKL. The V segment lost 4 bases and the J segment 1 base; nucleotides outside the gene matches: 8.

This rearrangement joins TRBV2 to TRBJ2-5, with TRBD2 identical over 13 bases. V trimming: 4 bases; J trimming: 5 bases; junction bases outside the gene matches: 7. CDR1 and CDR2 from the germline V gene are SNHLY and FYNNEI. The CDR3 contains 16 residues. The CDR3 DNA is TGTGCCAGCAGTGCCCCGGGACTAGCGGGGCCTGAGACCCAGTACTTC. Translating it yields CASSAPGLAGPETQYF.

This chain links TRBV5-4 with TRBJ1-6, with TRBD1 matching 7 bases. Germline V gives CDR1 SGHNT, CDR2 YYREEE (reference sequence). The CDR3 totals 13 residues. In DNA form, the CDR3 reads TGTTTGAGACAGGGACAGAACAATTCACCCCTCCACTTT. This translates into CLRQGQNNSPLHF.